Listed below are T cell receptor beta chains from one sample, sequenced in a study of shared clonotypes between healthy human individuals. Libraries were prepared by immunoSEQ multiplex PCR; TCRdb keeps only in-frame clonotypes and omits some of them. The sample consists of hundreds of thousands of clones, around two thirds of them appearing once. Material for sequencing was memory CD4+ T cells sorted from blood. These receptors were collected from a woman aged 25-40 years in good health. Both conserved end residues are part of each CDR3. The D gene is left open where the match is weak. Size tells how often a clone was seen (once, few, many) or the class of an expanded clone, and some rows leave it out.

CDR3: CASSSSGGYEQYF
DNA: TGTGCCAGCAGCTCTAGCGGAGGGTACGAGCAGTACTTC
D: TRBD2
J: TRBJ2-7
V: TRBV5-4
size: .

CDR3: CASSESNSNQPQHF
DNA: TGCGCCAGCAGTGAGTCGAATAGCAATCAGCCCCAGCATTTT
D: .
J: TRBJ1-5
V: TRBV10-2
size: few

CDR3: CASSMGQGNIQYF
DNA: TGCGCCAGCAGCATGGGACAGGGAAACATTCAGTACTTC
D: TRBD1
J: TRBJ2-4
V: TRBV5-1
size: few

CDR3: CASSQGGRTSDPLKQYF
DNA: TGCGCCAGCAGCCAAGGGGGTAGGACTAGCGATCCCTTGAAGCAGTACTTC
D: TRBD2
J: TRBJ2-7
V: TRBV4-1
size: .

CDR3: CASRQRGAGEKLFF
DNA: TGTGCCAGCAGGCAGAGGGGGGCTGGTGAAAAACTGTTTTTT
D: .
J: TRBJ1-4
V: TRBV7-9
size: few

CDR3: CASSEGLAGRAERYF
DNA: TGTGCCAGCAGTGAAGGACTAGCGGGAAGGGCCGAGAGGTATTTT
D: TRBD2
J: TRBJ2-3
V: TRBV6-1
size: many

CDR3: CASIGLAGGETYEQYF
DNA: TGTGCCAGCATCGGACTAGCGGGAGGTGAAACCTACGAGCAGTACTTC
D: TRBD2
J: TRBJ2-7
V: TRBV2
size: few

CDR3: CASSEGLAGKPDTQYF
DNA: TGTGCCAGCAGTGAGGGACTAGCGGGAAAACCAGATACGCAGTATTTT
D: TRBD2
J: TRBJ2-3
V: TRBV25-1
size: few

CDR3: CASRLTSGRTGELFF
DNA: TGTGCCAGCAGACTAACTAGCGGGAGAACCGGGGAGCTGTTTTTT
D: TRBD2
J: TRBJ2-2
V: TRBV5-4
size: .

CDR3: CASKLSNSATGELFF
DNA: TGCGCCAGCAAGTTGAGCAACTCCGCCACCGGGGAGCTGTTTTTT
D: .
J: TRBJ2-2
V: TRBV5-1
size: .

CDR3: CASKQGETQYF
DNA: TGTGCCAGTAAACAGGGGGAGACCCAGTACTTC
D: TRBD1
J: TRBJ2-5
V: TRBV19
size: .

CDR3: CASSLSGLAESYNEQFF
DNA: TGTGCCAGCAGTTTATCGGGACTAGCGGAGTCCTACAATGAGCAGTTCTTC
D: TRBD2
J: TRBJ2-1
V: TRBV28
size: many

CDR3: CASSLVLGTGGLEQFF
DNA: TGTGCCAGCAGCTTGGTGTTGGGGACAGGAGGCCTTGAGCAGTTCTTC
D: TRBD1
J: TRBJ2-1
V: TRBV5-8
size: .

CDR3: CASGKNTEAFF
DNA: TGCGCCAGCGGGAAGAACACTGAAGCTTTCTTT
D: .
J: TRBJ1-1
V: TRBV10-2
size: many

CDR3: CASSAGETQYF
DNA: TGTGCCAGCAGTGCGGGAGAGACCCAGTACTTC
D: .
J: TRBJ2-5
V: TRBV6-6
size: .

CDR3: CASKRTGRAPYNEQFF
DNA: TGTGCCAGCAAACGCACGGGCAGGGCCCCCTACAATGAGCAGTTCTTC
D: .
J: TRBJ2-1
V: TRBV6-8
size: .

CDR3: CASSPRSDEQFF
DNA: TGTGCCAGCTCACCAAGGTCGGATGAGCAGTTCTTC
D: .
J: TRBJ2-1
V: TRBV18
size: .

CDR3: CASSFGQGHYMPQHF
DNA: TGTGCCAGTAGTTTCGGACAGGGACACTATATGCCCCAGCATTTT
D: TRBD1
J: TRBJ1-5
V: TRBV19
size: .

CDR3: CASSPRFRGSGIQETQYF
DNA: TGTGCCAGCAGCCCACGGTTTCGGGGGAGCGGGATCCAAGAGACCCAGTACTTC
D: TRBD2
J: TRBJ2-5
V: TRBV7-8
size: .

CDR3: CASSPPVILAGGPEAKNIQYF
DNA: TGCGCCAGCAGCCCACCCGTGATATTAGCGGGAGGGCCAGAAGCCAAAAACATTCAGTACTTC
D: TRBD2
J: TRBJ2-4
V: TRBV4-1
size: .

CDR3: CASLQGGKNQPQHF
DNA: TGTGCCAGCCTACAGGGAGGGAAAAATCAGCCCCAGCATTTT
D: .
J: TRBJ1-5
V: TRBV19
size: .

CDR3: CASSTRGTYEQYF
DNA: TGTGCCAGCTCAACTCGGGGTACCTACGAGCAGTACTTC
D: .
J: TRBJ2-7
V: TRBV18
size: .

CDR3: CASRSDMLGEKLFF
DNA: TGTGCCAGCAGGTCAGACATGTTAGGCGAAAAACTGTTTTTT
D: .
J: TRBJ1-4
V: TRBV28
size: .

CDR3: CASSRRRVHEQFF
DNA: TGTGCCAGCAGCCGAAGAAGGGTTCATGAGCAGTTCTTC
D: .
J: TRBJ2-1
V: TRBV5-6
size: .

CDR3: CASTLRTGRNGYTF
DNA: TGTGCCAGCACCCTAAGGACAGGGAGGAATGGCTACACCTTC
D: TRBD1
J: TRBJ1-2
V: TRBV6-5
size: .

CDR3: CASSQGQGNTGELFF
DNA: TGTGCCAGCAGCCAGGGACAGGGGAACACCGGGGAGCTGTTTTTT
D: TRBD1
J: TRBJ2-2
V: TRBV11-3
size: .

CDR3: CATLDRVSSGANVLTF
DNA: TGTGCCACCTTGGACAGGGTTTCCTCCGGGGCCAACGTCCTGACTTTC
D: TRBD1
J: TRBJ2-6
V: TRBV19
size: .

CDR3: CASSPYISGGQETQYF
DNA: TGTGCCAGCAGCCCCTATATATCAGGGGGCCAAGAGACCCAGTACTTC
D: TRBD1
J: TRBJ2-5
V: TRBV28
size: .

CDR3: CASSTGWRETQYF
DNA: TGTGCCAGCAGTACAGGGTGGAGAGAGACCCAGTACTTC
D: .
J: TRBJ2-5
V: TRBV28
size: .

CDR3: CASSLGGFEPQHF
DNA: TGTGCCAGCAGTTTGGGCGGTTTTGAGCCCCAGCATTTT
D: .
J: TRBJ1-5
V: TRBV28
size: .

CDR3: CASRGTGGSYEQYF
DNA: TGTGCCAGCAGAGGGACAGGGGGCAGTTACGAGCAGTACTTC
D: TRBD1
J: TRBJ2-7
V: TRBV25-1
size: .

CDR3: CASSRDSGTSGYEQYF
DNA: TGTGCCAGCAGCAGGGACTCCGGGACTAGCGGCTACGAGCAGTACTTC
D: TRBD2
J: TRBJ2-7
V: TRBV5-4
size: few

CDR3: CASGAGQGLWPQHF
DNA: TGTGCCAGCGGAGCAGGACAGGGGTTGTGGCCCCAGCATTTT
D: TRBD1
J: TRBJ1-5
V: TRBV28
size: .

CDR3: CASSLGGSNEKLFF
DNA: TGTGCCAGCAGTTTAGGGGGAAGTAATGAAAAACTGTTTTTT
D: .
J: TRBJ1-4
V: TRBV28
size: few

CDR3: CASSQILGGTEAFF
DNA: TGTGCCAGCAGCCAGATTCTTGGGGGGACTGAAGCTTTCTTT
D: .
J: TRBJ1-1
V: TRBV14
size: .

CDR3: CASSPDRGSGGYTF
DNA: TGTGCCAGCAGCCCAGACAGGGGATCTGGCGGCTACACCTTC
D: TRBD1
J: TRBJ1-2
V: TRBV27
size: .

CDR3: CASSQLAGGPTGELFF
DNA: TGCGCCAGCAGCCAACTAGCGGGAGGACCCACCGGGGAGCTGTTTTTT
D: TRBD2
J: TRBJ2-2
V: TRBV5-1
size: few

CDR3: CASSISKGGETQYF
DNA: TGTGCCAGCTCAATTTCGAAGGGCGGGGAGACCCAGTACTTC
D: .
J: TRBJ2-5
V: TRBV18
size: .

CDR3: CASSLLDRAYGYTF
DNA: TGTGCCAGCAGCCTACTGGACAGGGCCTATGGCTACACCTTC
D: TRBD1
J: TRBJ1-2
V: TRBV11-2
size: few

CDR3: CASSLNGQAYEQYF
DNA: TGTGCCAGCAGCTTAAATGGGCAGGCCTACGAGCAGTACTTC
D: .
J: TRBJ2-7
V: TRBV7-9
size: .

CDR3: CASSDHQMTGYAFF
DNA: TGTGCCAGCAGTGATCACCAAATGACAGGGTATGCTTTCTTT
D: TRBD1
J: TRBJ1-1
V: TRBV2
size: many

CDR3: CASSTISRFSSYEQYF
DNA: TGTGCCAGCAGCACAATCTCGCGATTCAGCTCCTACGAGCAGTACTTC
D: .
J: TRBJ2-7
V: TRBV28
size: .

CDR3: CASSYSEASGVGELFF
DNA: TGTGCCAGCAGTTACTCTGAAGCGTCGGGGGTCGGGGAGCTGTTTTTT
D: .
J: TRBJ2-2
V: TRBV6-5
size: .

CDR3: CASSVDWSPEAFF
DNA: TGTGCCAGCAGCGTAGACTGGTCACCTGAAGCTTTCTTT
D: .
J: TRBJ1-1
V: TRBV9
size: .

CDR3: CASSPEDSNQPQHF
DNA: TGTGCCAGCTCGCCAGAAGATAGCAATCAGCCCCAGCATTTT
D: .
J: TRBJ1-5
V: TRBV18
size: .

CDR3: CASSVRLAGGAEQFF
DNA: TGTGCCAGCAGTGTAAGACTAGCGGGAGGAGCTGAGCAGTTCTTC
D: TRBD2
J: TRBJ2-1
V: TRBV6-1
size: .

CDR3: CASSDARRETQYF
DNA: TGTGCCAGCAGCGACGCTAGACGGGAGACCCAGTACTTC
D: .
J: TRBJ2-5
V: TRBV5-4
size: .

CDR3: CASSYSINLANEQFF
DNA: TGTGCCAGCAGTTACTCGATTAATTTAGCCAATGAGCAGTTCTTC
D: .
J: TRBJ2-1
V: TRBV6-6
size: few

CDR3: CASSSGETGQPQHF
DNA: TGTGCCAGCTCATCAGGGGAGACGGGTCAGCCCCAGCATTTT
D: .
J: TRBJ1-5
V: TRBV18
size: .

CDR3: CASSSMTGTPNGYTF
DNA: TGTGCCAGCAGTTCGATGACCGGGACACCTAATGGCTACACCTTC
D: .
J: TRBJ1-2
V: TRBV28
size: .

CDR3: CASSFQSRDSEAFF
DNA: TGTGCCAGCAGTTTTCAATCCCGAGACAGTGAAGCTTTCTTT
D: .
J: TRBJ1-1
V: TRBV28
size: .

CDR3: CASSFRTSGRNEQYF
DNA: TGTGCCAGCAGCTTCAGGACTAGCGGGAGGAACGAGCAGTACTTC
D: TRBD2
J: TRBJ2-7
V: TRBV11-2
size: few

CDR3: CASSLAGAETQYF
DNA: TGCGCCAGCAGCTTGGCAGGTGCAGAGACCCAGTACTTC
D: .
J: TRBJ2-5
V: TRBV5-1
size: .

CDR3: CASSLRTGRQETQYF
DNA: TGTGCCAGCAGTTTACGGACAGGGCGCCAAGAGACCCAGTACTTC
D: TRBD1
J: TRBJ2-5
V: TRBV6-5
size: .

CDR3: CASSHAGTQEGGSRSDTQYF
DNA: TGTGCCAGCAGCCACGCCGGGACTCAGGAGGGCGGGTCACGGTCAGATACGCAGTATTTT
D: .
J: TRBJ2-3
V: TRBV14
size: once

CDR3: CASSVQGNTEAFF
DNA: TGCGCCAGCAGCGTTCAAGGGAACACTGAAGCTTTCTTT
D: .
J: TRBJ1-1
V: TRBV5-1
size: .

CDR3: CASSEHRANTGELFF
DNA: TGTGCCAGCAGTGAGCACAGGGCAAACACCGGGGAGCTGTTTTTT
D: .
J: TRBJ2-2
V: TRBV6-4
size: .

CDR3: CASSLNWNNEQFF
DNA: TGCGCCAGCAGCTTGAACTGGAACAATGAGCAGTTCTTC
D: .
J: TRBJ2-1
V: TRBV5-1
size: .

CDR3: CASSLKGNEQFF
DNA: TGTGCCAGCAGCTTAAAGGGGAATGAGCAGTTCTTC
D: .
J: TRBJ2-1
V: TRBV7-9
size: .

CDR3: CASSLSGRASGANVLTF
DNA: TGTGCCAGCAGCCTTAGCGGGAGGGCCTCTGGGGCCAACGTCCTGACTTTC
D: TRBD2
J: TRBJ2-6
V: TRBV11-2
size: .